This TCR beta chain appears in the sequencing data of a study of blood T cell repertoires in COVID-19. This CDR3 has 12 amino acids. The J segment lost 10 bases and the V segment lost 2 bases, leaving 7 bases of the junction unmatched. CDR1 and CDR2 from the germline V gene are GTSNPN and SVGIG (reference sequence). Study processing details: Counts of nucleated cells, estimated from reference gene primer amplification, were obtained. Method: immunoSEQ multiplex PCR; TCRdb's copy keeps in-frame clones and lacks some. V, J and clone size were drawn from that table, and D and trimming were deduced from the DNA. Among fewer than 700,000 clones listed, roughly 91% were seen once. Seattle's enrolled individuals joined amid active infection and were then monitored longitudinally.

The chain couples TRBV30 to TRBJ1-1; 7 bases agree with TRBD1. The TCR was taken from a woman between 45 and 65 years old with COVID-19, enrolled during active disease. Sequencing was performed on peripheral blood. CDR3 sequence: CAWSSGGSRAFF. The CDR3 DNA sequence: TGTGCCTGGAGTTCAGGGGGTTCGCGAGCTTTCTTT.